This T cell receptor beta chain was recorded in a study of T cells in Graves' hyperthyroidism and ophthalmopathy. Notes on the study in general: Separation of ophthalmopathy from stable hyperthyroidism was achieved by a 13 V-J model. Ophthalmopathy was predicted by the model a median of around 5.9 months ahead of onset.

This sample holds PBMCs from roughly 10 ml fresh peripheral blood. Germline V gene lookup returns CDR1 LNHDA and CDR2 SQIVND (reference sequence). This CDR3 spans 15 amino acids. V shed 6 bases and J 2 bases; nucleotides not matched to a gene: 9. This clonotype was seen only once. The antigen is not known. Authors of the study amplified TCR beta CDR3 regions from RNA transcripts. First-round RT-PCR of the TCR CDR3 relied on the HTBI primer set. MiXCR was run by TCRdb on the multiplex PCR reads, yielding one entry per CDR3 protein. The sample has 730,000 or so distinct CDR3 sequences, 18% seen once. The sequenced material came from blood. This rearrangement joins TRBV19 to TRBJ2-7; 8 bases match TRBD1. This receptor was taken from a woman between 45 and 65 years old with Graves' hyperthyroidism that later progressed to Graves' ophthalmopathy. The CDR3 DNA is TGTGCCAGTAGCCTCGGGACAGGCGATGCCTACGAGCAGTACTTC. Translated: CASSLGTGDAYEQYF.